The 8 T cell receptor beta chains below come from one sample, sequenced in a study of early T cells in non-severe SARS-CoV-2 infection. One entry per CDR3 protein results from TCRdb running MiXCR on the 5' RACE reads. The sample holds about 61,000 distinct CDR3 sequences, 9.5% to 14% seen once. The source material was whole blood. The receptors here all came from an adult who was a healthcare worker with PCR-confirmed SARS-CoV-2 infection or an uninfected control (not recorded which).

The chain employs TRBV7-2 and TRBJ2-7; D possibly corresponds to TRBD2 (6 bases). The V and J ends lost 4 bases and 7 bases respectively, with 17 bases between them. The CDR3 has 14 residues. Germline assignment: CDR1 SGHTA and CDR2 FQGNSA. The CDR3 DNA follows: TGTGCCAGCAGCTCATGGACTGGAGGGGATGAGCAGTACTTC. Translating gives CASSSWTGGDEQYF.

This clonotype was detected ten times or more. The V gene is TRBV7-6, the J gene TRBJ2-7; 8 bases are shared with TRBD1. J lost 6 bases, V lost 5 bases, and 12 bases had no gene match. This CDR3 has 15 amino acids. Germline assignment: CDR1 SGHVS and CDR2 FNYEAQ. CDR3 nucleotides: TGTGCCAGCAGCCCGTGGACAGGGTCTCCCTCCGAGCAGTACTTC. Translated, it gives CASSPWTGSPSEQYF.

This clonotype was recorded at least ten times. V gene TRBV19 combines with J gene TRBJ2-2, with 8 nucleotides matching TRBD1. Trimming at V came to 7 bases and at J to 2 bases, leaving 9 bases not matched to a gene. The CDR3 length is 16 residues. The germline gives CDR1 LNHDA, CDR2 SQIVND (reference sequence). In nucleotides, the CDR3 is TGTGCCAGTACCCCCGGGACAGGACACAACACCGGGGAGCTGTTTTTT. Amino acid sequence: CASTPGTGHNTGELFF.

In its sample, this clonotype was seen many times. The chain carries TRBV19 and TRBJ1-1; TRBD1 might be the D (6 bases). The CDR3 is 15 residues long. Trimming removed 6 bases from V and 2 bases from J, with 16 bases in between. Germline-derived CDR1 and CDR2 are LNHDA and SQIVND (reference sequence). CDR3 region: CASSPGTPSNTEAFF. As DNA, the CDR3 is TGTGCCAGTAGCCCCGGGACACCTTCAAACACTGAAGCTTTCTTT.

This clonotype has a count of ten or more. CDR3 protein: CASSDNRALHF. For the CDR3, the DNA is TGCGCCAGCAGTGACAATAGAGCCCTCCACTTT. The chain combines TRBV10-2 with TRBJ1-6; D unclear. Germline values: CDR1 WSHSY, CDR2 SAAADI. The CDR3 consists of 11 residues. V shed 3 bases and J shed 14 bases, with 8 bases lying between them.

The chain carries TRBV16 and TRBJ1-6, with 10 bases that match TRBD1. The CDR3 loop spans 17 amino acids. J gave up 10 bases and V 2 bases, and 11 bases lay outside the gene matches. Germline lookup yields CDR1 KGHSY and CDR2 FQNENV. Here the CDR3 reads CASSQSDRGQRRSPLHF. In DNA, the CDR3 is TGTGCCAGCAGCCAAAGTGACAGGGGGCAAAGACGGTCACCCCTCCACTTT.

The V call is TRBV2, the J call TRBJ2-7; TRBD2 matches at 8 bases. This CDR3 spans 13 amino acids. Germline V gene sequence: CDR1 SNHLY, CDR2 FYNNEI. The J segment lost 5 bases and the V segment lost 3 bases, leaving 3 bases of the junction unmatched. CDR3 sequence reads: CASSEIGGDEQYF. The CDR3 bases are TGTGCCAGCAGTGAGATCGGGGGGGACGAGCAGTACTTC.

The table lists this clonotype with many counts. The chain links TRBV5-8 to TRBJ1-1, with TRBD1 identical over 7 bases. Germline CDR1 reads SGHTS; CDR2 reads YDEGEE. This CDR3 spans 15 amino acids. Trimming took 0 bases from V and 1 from J; bases not matched to a gene: 3. This CDR3 is CASSLGGQPNTEAFF. CDR3 nucleotide sequence: TGTGCCAGCAGCTTGGGGGGACAGCCGAACACTGAAGCTTTCTTT.